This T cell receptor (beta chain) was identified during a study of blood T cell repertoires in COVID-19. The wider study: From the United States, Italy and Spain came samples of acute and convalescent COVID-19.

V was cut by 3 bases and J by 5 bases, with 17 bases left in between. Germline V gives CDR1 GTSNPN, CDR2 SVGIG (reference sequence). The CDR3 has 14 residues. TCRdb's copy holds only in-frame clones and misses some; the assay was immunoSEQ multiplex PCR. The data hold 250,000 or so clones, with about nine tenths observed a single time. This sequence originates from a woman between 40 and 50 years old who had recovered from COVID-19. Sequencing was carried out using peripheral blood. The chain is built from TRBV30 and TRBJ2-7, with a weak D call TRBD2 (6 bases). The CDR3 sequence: CAWSDGDFRNEQYF. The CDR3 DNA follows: TGTGCCTGGAGCGACGGGGACTTTAGGAACGAGCAGTACTTC. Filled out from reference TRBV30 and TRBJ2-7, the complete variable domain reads SQTIHQWPATLVQPVGSPLSLECTVEGTSNPNLYWYRQAAGRGLQLLFYSVGIGQISSEVPQNLSASRPQDRQFILSSKKLLLSDSGFYLCAWSDGDFRNEQYFGPGTRLTVT.